Sequencing of this TCR beta chain was carried out in a study of blood T cell repertoires in COVID-19. Study details: Sites across the United States, Italy and Spain contributed samples from acute and convalescent COVID-19.

This CDR3 is built from 16 residues. The trim removed 5 bases at V and 1 base at J, leaving 8 bases unmatched. In germline, CDR1 is MNHNY, CDR2 SVGAGI (reference sequence). Only in-frame clones appear in the TCRdb table, and some are missing; sequencing was by immunoSEQ multiplex PCR. The table records approximately 200,000 clones, roughly four fifths of them present only once. The TCR comes from a woman aged 50 to 65 with acute or convalescent COVID-19. Sequencing was carried out using peripheral blood. The rearrangement joins TRBV6-6 to TRBJ1-5; TRBD1 matches at 7 bases. The CDR3 DNA follows: TGTGCCAGCAGTAAAGACAGGGTTACGAGCAATCAGCCCCAGCATTTT. It is translated as CASSKDRVTSNQPQHF.